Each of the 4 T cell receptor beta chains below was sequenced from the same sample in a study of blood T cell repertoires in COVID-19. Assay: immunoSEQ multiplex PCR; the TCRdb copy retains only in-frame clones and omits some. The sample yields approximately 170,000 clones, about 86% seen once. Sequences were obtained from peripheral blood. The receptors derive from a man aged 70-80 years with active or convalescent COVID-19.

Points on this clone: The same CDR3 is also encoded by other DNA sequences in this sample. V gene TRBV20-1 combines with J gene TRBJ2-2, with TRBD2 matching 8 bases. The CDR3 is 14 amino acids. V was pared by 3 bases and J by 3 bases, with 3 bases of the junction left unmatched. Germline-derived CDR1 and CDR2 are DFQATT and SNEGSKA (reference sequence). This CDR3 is CSASSGGDTGELFF. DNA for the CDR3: TGCAGTGCTAGTTCGGGGGGGGACACCGGGGAGCTGTTTTTT.

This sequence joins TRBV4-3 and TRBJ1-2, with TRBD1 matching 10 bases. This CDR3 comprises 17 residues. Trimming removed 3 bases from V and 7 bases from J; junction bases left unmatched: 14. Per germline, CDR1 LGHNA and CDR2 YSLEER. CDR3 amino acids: CASSHTAGTGDGSGYTF. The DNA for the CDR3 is TGCGCCAGCAGCCACACCGCAGGGACAGGGGACGGGAGTGGCTACACCTTC.

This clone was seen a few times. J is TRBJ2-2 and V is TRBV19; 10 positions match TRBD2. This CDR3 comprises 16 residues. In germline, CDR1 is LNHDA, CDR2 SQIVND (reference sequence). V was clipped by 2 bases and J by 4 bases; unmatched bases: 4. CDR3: CASSIFQREGTGELFF. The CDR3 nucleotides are TGTGCCAGTAGTATATTTCAGCGGGAGGGCACCGGGGAGCTGTTTTTT.

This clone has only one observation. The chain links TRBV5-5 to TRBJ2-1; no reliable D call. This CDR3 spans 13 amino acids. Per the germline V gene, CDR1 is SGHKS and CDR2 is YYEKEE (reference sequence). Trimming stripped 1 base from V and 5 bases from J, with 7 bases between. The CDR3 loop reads CASSLPGNNEQFF. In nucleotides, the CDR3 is TGTGCCAGCAGCTTGCCAGGAAACAATGAGCAGTTCTTC.